This record looks at one TCR beta chain sequence and its context. These data originate in a study of blood T cell repertoires in COVID-19. Method: immunoSEQ multiplex PCR; TCRdb's copy keeps in-frame clones and lacks some. Of approximately 54,000 clones in the sample, more than 75% are singletons; the top ten hold around 15%. Germline CDR1 and CDR2: SNHLY and FYNNEI. The germline V and J ends were trimmed by 9 bases and 5 bases, with 20 bases remaining between them. There are 14 residues in the CDR3. The TCR sequence derives from a human donor in a cohort sampled during active COVID-19. The sequenced sample was peripheral blood. The chain employs TRBV2 and TRBJ2-7, with a weak D call TRBD1 (6 bases). The CDR3: CASIIQGLSDEQYF. CDR3 DNA: TGTGCCAGTATCATACAGGGATTGTCGGACGAGCAGTACTTC.